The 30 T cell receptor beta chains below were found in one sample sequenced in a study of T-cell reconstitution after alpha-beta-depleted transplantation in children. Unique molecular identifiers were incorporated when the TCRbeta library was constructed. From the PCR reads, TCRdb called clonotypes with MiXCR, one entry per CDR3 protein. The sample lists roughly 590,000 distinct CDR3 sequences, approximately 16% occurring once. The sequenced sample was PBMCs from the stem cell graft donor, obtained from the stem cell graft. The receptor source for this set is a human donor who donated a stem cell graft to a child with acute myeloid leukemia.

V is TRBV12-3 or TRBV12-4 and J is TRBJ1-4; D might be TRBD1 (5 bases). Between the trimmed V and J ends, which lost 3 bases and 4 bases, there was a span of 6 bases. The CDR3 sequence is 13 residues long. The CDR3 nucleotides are TGTGCCAGCAGTTTCACAGGTAATGAAAAACTGTTTTTT. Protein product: CASSFTGNEKLFF.

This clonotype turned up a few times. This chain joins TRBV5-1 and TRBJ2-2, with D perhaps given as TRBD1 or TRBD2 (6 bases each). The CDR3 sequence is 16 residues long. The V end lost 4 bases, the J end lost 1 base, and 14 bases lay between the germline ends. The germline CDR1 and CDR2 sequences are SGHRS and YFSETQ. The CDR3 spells CASSAGGPLNTGELFF. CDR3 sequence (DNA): TGCGCCAGCAGCGCCGGGGGCCCACTGAACACCGGGGAGCTGTTTTTT.

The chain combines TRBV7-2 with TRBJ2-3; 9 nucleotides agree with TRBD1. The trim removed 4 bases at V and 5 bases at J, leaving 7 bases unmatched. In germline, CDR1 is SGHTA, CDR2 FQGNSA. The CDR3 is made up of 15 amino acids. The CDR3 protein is CASSSRDREVDTQYF. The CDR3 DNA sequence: TGTGCCAGCAGCTCTCGGGACAGGGAAGTAGATACGCAGTATTTT.

CDR3: CASSKGTGIIGDTQYF. CDR3 bases: TGTGCCAGCAGCAAAGGTACAGGGATTATCGGAGATACGCAGTATTTT. The rearrangement joins TRBV21-1 to TRBJ2-3; TRBD1, the table's D call, lacks a check against the DNA. TRBV21-1 is termed a pseudogene. The CDR3 has 16 residues.

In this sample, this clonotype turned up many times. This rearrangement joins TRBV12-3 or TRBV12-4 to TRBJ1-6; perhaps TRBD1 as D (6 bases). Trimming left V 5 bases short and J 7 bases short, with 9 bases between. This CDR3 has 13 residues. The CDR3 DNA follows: TGTGCCAGCAGTATCACAGGGAATTCACCCCTCCACTTT. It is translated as CASSITGNSPLHF.

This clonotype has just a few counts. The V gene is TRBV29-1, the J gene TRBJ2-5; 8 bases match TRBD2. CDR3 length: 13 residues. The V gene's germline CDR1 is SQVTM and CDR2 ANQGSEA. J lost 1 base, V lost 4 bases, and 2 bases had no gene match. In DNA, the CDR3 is TGCAGCGTTGCCGGGGGGGCCCAAGAGACCCAGTACTTC. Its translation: CSVAGGAQETQYF.

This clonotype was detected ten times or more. CDR3 residues: CASSPGQGGNNEQFF. In DNA form, the CDR3 reads TGTGCCAGCAGTCCGGGACAGGGAGGAAACAATGAGCAGTTCTTC. This sequence joins TRBV12-3 or TRBV12-4 and TRBJ2-1; 9 nucleotides match TRBD1. The CDR3 is made up of 15 amino acids. Trimming cost V 5 bases and J 5 bases; bases outside gene matches: 7.

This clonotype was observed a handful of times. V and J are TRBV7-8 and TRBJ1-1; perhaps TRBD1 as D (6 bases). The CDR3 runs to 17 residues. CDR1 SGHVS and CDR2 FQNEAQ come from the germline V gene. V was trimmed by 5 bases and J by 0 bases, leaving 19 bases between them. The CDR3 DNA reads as TGTGCCAGCAGCCCTAGTCTTATTGGACAGTTGAACACTGAAGCTTTCTTT. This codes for CASSPSLIGQLNTEAFF.

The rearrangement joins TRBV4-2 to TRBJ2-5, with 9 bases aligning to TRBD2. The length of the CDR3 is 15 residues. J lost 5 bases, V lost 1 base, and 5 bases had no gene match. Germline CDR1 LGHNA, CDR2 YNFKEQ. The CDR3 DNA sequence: TGTGCCAGCAGCCAAGTCCCTAGCGGGGAGGAGACCCAGTACTTC. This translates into CASSQVPSGEETQYF.

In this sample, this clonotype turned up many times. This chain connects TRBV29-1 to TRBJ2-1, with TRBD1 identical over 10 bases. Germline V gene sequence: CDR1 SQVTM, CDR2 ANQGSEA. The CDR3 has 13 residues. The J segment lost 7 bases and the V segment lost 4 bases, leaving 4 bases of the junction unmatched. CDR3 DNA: TGCAGCGTTGGCGGGACAGGGGTTAATGAGCAGTTCTTC. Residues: CSVGGTGVNEQFF.

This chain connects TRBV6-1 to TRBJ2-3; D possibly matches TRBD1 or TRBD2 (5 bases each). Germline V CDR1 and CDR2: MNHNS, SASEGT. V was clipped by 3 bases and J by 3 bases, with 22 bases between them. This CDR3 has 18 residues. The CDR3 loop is CASSDPGLRGIRTDTQYF. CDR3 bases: TGTGCCAGCAGTGATCCGGGGTTAAGGGGAATTAGGACAGATACGCAGTATTTT.

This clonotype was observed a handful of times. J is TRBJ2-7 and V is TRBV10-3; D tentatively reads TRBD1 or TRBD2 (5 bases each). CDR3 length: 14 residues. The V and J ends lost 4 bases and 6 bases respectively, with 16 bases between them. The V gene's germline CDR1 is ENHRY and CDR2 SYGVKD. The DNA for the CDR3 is TGTGCCATCAGTGGAGGGGTAGGGACCTTCGAGCAGTACGTC. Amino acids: CAISGGVGTFEQYV.

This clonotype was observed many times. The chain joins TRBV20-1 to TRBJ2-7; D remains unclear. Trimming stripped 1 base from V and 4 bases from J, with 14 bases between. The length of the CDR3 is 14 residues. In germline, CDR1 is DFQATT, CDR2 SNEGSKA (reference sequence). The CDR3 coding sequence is TGCAGTGCTAGAGCCCCCCTTACAGAGTACGAGCAGTACGTC. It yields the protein CSARAPLTEYEQYV.

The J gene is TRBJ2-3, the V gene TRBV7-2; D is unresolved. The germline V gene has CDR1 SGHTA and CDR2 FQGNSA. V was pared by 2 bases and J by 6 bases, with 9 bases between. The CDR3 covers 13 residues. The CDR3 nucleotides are TGTGCCAGCAGCTTAAACGCAGCCGATACGCAGTATTTT. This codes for CASSLNAADTQYF.

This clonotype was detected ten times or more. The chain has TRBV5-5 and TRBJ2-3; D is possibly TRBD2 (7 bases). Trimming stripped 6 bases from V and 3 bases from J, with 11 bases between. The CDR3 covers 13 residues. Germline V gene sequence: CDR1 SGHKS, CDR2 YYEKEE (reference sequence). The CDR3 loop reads CASKAGATDTQYF. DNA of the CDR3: TGTGCCAGCAAGGCGGGGGCAACAGATACGCAGTATTTT. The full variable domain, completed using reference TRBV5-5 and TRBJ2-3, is DAGVTQSPTHLIKTRGQQVTLRCSPISGHKSVSWYQQVLGQGPQFIFQYYEKEERGRGNFPDRFSARQFPNYSSELNVNALLLGDSALYLCASKAGATDTQYFGPGTRLTVL.

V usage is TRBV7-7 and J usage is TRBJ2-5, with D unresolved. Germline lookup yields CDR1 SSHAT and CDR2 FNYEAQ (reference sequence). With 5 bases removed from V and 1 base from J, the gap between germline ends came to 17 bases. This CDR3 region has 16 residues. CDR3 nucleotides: TGTGCCAGCAGCCCCTCGTGGTCGCGTACCCAAGAGACCCAGTACTTC. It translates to CASSPSWSRTQETQYF.

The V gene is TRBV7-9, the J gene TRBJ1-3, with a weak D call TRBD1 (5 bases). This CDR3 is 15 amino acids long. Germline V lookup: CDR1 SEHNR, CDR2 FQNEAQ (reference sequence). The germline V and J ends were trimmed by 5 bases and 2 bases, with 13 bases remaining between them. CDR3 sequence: CASSARGEPGNTIYF. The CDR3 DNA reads TGTGCCAGCAGCGCCCGGGGGGAGCCTGGAAACACCATATATTTT. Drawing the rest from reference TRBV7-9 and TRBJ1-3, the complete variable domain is DTGVSQNPRHKITKRGQNVTFRCDPISEHNRLYWYRQTLGQGPEFLTYFQNEAQLEKSRLLSDRFSAERPKGSFSTLEIQRTEQGDSAMYLCASSARGEPGNTIYFGEGSWLTVV.

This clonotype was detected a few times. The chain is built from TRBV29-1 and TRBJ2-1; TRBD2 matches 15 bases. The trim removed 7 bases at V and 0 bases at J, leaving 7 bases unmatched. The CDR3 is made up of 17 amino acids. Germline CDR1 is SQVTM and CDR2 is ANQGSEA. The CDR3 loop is CSASGLAGGSSYNEQFF. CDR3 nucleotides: TGCAGCGCTTCGGGACTAGCGGGGGGAAGCTCCTACAATGAGCAGTTCTTC.

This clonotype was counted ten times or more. The CDR3 DNA is TGTGCCATCAGTGGGGGACACCAAGAGACCCAGTACTTC. This gives the protein CAISGGHQETQYF. V gene TRBV10-3 combines with J gene TRBJ2-5, with D tentatively TRBD1 or TRBD2 (5 bases each). Germline values: CDR1 ENHRY, CDR2 SYGVKD. V was pared by 4 bases and J by 0 bases, with 6 bases between. The CDR3 loop spans 13 amino acids.

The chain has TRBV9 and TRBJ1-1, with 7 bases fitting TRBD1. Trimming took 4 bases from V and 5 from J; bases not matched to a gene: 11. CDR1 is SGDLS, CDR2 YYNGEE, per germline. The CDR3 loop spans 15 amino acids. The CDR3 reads CASSPPRGGGTEAFF. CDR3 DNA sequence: TGTGCCAGCAGCCCCCCCAGGGGGGGAGGGACTGAAGCTTTCTTT.

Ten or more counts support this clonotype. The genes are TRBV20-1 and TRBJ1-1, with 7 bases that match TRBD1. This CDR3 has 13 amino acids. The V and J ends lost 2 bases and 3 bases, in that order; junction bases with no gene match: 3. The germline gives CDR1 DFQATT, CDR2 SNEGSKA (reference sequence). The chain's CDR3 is CSARRQGDTEAFF. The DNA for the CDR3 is TGCAGTGCTAGACGACAGGGAGACACTGAAGCTTTCTTT.

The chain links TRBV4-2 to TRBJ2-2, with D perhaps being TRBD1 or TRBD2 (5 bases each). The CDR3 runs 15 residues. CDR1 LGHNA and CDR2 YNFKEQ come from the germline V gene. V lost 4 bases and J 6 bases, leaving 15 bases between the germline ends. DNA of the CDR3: TGTGCCAGCAGCCCCGGGGACGTAGCCTCCGGGGAGCTGTTTTTT. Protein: CASSPGDVASGELFF.

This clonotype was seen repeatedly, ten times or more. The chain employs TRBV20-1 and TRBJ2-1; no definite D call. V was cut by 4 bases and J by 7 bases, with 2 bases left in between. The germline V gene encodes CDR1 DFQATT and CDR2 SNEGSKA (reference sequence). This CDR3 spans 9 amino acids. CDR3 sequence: CSATNEQFF. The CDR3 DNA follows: TGCAGTGCTACAAATGAGCAGTTCTTC.

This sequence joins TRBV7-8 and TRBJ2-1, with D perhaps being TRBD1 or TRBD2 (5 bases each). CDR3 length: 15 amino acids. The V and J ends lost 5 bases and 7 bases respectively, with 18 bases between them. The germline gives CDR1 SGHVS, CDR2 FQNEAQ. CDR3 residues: CASSLRGPLRNEQFF. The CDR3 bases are TGTGCCAGCAGCCTCCGGGGACCCCTTAGGAATGAGCAGTTCTTC.

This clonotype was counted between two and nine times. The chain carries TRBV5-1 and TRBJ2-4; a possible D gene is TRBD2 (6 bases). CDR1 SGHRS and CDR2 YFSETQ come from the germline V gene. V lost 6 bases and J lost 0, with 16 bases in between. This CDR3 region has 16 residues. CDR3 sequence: CASTEQGGIAKNIQYF. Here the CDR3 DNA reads TGCGCCAGCACCGAGCAGGGAGGAATAGCCAAAAACATTCAGTACTTC.

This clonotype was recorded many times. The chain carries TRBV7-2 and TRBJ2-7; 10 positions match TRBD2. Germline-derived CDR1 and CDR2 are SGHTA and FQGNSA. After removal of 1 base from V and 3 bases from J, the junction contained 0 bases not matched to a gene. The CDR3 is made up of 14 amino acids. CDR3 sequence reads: CASSLVAGGYEQYF. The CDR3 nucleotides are TGTGCCAGCAGCTTAGTAGCGGGGGGCTACGAGCAGTACTTC.

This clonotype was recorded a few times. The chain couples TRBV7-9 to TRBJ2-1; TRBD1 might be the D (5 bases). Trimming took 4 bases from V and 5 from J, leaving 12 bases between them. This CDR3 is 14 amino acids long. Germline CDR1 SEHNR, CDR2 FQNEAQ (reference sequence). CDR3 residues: CASSSGMWDNEQFF. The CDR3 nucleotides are TGTGCCAGCAGCTCAGGGATGTGGGACAATGAGCAGTTCTTC.

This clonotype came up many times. Here the CDR3 reads CSARQYGYTF. Here the CDR3 DNA reads TGCAGTGCTAGACAATATGGCTACACCTTC. This chain connects TRBV20-1 to TRBJ1-2; no firm D call. CDR3 size: 10 residues. Trimming pared 2 bases from V and 5 bases from J, leaving 3 bases between. Germline CDR1 is DFQATT and CDR2 is SNEGSKA (reference sequence).

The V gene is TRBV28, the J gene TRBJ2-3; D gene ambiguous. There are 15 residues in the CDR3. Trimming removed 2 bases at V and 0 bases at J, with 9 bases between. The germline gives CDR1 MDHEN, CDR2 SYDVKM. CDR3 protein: CASSLRGVSTDTQYF. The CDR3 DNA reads TGTGCCAGCAGTTTAAGAGGAGTGAGCACAGATACGCAGTATTTT. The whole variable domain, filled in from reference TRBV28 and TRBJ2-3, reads DVKVTQSSRYLVKRTGEKVFLECVQDMDHENMFWYRQDPGLGLRLIYFSYDVKMKEKGDIPEGYSVSREKKERFSLILESASTNQTSMYLCASSLRGVSTDTQYFGPGTRLTVL.

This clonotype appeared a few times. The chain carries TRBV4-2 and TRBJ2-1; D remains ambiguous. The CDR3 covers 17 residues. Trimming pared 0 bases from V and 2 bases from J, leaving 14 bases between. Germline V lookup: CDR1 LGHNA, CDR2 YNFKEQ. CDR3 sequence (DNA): TGTGCCAGCAGCCAAGAGGCCATAGAGAGCCCCTACAATGAGCAGTTCTTC. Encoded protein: CASSQEAIESPYNEQFF.